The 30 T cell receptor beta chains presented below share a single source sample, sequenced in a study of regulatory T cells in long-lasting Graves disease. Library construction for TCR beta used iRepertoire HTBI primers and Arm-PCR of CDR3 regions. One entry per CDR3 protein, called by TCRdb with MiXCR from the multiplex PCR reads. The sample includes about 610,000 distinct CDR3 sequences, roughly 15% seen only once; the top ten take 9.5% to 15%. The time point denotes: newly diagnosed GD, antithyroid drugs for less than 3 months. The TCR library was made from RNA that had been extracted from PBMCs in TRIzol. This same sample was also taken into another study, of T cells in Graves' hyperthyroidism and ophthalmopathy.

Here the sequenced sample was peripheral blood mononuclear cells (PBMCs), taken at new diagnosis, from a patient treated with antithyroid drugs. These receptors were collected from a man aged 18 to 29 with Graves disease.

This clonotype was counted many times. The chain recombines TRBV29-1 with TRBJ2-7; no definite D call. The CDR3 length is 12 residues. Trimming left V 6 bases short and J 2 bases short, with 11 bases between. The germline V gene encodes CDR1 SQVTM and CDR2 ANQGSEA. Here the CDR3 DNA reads TGCAGCGTAGATAACCGGACCTACGAGCAGTACTTC. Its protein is CSVDNRTYEQYF.

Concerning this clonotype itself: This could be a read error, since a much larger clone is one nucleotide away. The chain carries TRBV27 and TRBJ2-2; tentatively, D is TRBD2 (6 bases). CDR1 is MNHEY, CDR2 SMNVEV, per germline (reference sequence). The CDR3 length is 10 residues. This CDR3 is CASGYGGLFF. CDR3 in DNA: TGTGCCAGCGGATACGGGGGGCTGTTTTTT.

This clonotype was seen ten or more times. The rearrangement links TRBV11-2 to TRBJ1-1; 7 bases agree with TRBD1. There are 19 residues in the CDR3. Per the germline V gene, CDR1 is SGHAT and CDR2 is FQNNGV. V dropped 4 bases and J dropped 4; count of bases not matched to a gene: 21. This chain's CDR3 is CASSSSNYRGFGSSTEAFF. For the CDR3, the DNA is TGTGCCAGCAGCTCATCAAATTACAGGGGTTTCGGGTCAAGCACTGAAGCTTTCTTT.

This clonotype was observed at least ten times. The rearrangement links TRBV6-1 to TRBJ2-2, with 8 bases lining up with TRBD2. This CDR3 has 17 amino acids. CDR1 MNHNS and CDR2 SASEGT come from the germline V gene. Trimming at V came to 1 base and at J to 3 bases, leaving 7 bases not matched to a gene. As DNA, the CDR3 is TGTGCCAGCAGTGAAGGCGGGCTAGCGGGTTACACCGGGGAGCTGTTTTTT. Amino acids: CASSEGGLAGYTGELFF.

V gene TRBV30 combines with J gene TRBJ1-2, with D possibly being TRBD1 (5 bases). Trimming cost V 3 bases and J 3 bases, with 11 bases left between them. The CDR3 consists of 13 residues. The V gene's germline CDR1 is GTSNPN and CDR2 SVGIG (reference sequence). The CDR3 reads CAWRMTVDYGYTF. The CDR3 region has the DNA TGTGCCTGGAGAATGACAGTCGACTATGGCTACACCTTC.

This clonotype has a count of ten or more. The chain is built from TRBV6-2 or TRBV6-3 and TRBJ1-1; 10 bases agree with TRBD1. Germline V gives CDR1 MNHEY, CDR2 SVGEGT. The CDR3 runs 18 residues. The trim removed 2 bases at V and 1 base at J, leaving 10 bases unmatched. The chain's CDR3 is CASSYLPHRQGANTEAFF. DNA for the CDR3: TGTGCCAGCAGTTACCTTCCCCATAGACAGGGGGCGAACACTGAAGCTTTCTTT.

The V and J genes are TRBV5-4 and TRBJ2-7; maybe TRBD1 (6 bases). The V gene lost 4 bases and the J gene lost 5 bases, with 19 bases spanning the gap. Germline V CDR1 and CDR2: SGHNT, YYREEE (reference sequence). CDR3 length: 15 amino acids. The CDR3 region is CASSRGTGIGDEQYF. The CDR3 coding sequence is TGTGCCAGCAGCCGGGGAACAGGGATCGGGGACGAGCAGTACTTC.

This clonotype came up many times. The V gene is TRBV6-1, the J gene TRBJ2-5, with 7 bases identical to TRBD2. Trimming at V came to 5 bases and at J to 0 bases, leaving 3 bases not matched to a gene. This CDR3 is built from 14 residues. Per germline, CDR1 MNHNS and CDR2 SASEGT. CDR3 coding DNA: TGTGCCAGCAGTCTTACTAGCGACCAAGAGACCCAGTACTTC. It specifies CASSLTSDQETQYF.

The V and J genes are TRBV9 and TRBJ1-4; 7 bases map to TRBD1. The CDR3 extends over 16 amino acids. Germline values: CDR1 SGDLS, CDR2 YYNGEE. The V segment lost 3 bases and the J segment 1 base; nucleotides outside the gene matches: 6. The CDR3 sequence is CASSGGQTLTNEKLFF. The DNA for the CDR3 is TGTGCCAGCAGCGGGGGACAGACGCTAACTAATGAAAAACTGTTTTTT.

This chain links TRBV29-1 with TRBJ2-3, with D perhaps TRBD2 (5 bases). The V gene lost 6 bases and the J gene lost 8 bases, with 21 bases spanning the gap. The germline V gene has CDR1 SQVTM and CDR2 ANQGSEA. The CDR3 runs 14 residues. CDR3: CSVDTAAGVGTQYF. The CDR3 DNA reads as TGCAGCGTAGATACAGCCGCCGGGGTTGGTACGCAGTATTTT.

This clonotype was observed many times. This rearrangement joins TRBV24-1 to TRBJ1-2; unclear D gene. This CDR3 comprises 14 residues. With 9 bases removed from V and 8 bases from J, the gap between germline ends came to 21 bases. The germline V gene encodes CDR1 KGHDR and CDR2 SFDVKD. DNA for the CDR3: TGTGCCACCTTAGGTGTCCTTTTTCCGCGGGGCTACACCTTC. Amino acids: CATLGVLFPRGYTF.

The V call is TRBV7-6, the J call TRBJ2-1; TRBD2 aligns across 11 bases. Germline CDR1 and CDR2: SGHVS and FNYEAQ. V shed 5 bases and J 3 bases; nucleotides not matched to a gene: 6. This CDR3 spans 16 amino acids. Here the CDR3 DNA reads TGTGCCAGCAGCCCCACCACTAGCGGGAGCTACAATGAGCAGTTCTTC. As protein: CASSPTTSGSYNEQFF.

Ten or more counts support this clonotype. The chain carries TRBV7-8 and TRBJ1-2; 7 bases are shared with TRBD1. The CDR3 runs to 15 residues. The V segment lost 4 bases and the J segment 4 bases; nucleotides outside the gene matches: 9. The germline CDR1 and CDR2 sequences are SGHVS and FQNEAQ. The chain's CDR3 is CASSSTGAASYGYTF. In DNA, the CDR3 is TGTGCCAGCAGCTCAACAGGGGCCGCCTCCTATGGCTACACCTTC.

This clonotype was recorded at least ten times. This CDR3 is CASRLTSGGSSYNEQFF. The CDR3, as DNA: TGTGCCAGCAGGCTAACTAGCGGGGGGAGCTCCTACAATGAGCAGTTCTTC. The V and J genes are TRBV2 and TRBJ2-1; 12 nucleotides match TRBD2. J gave up 0 bases and V 6 bases, and 6 bases lay outside the gene matches. This CDR3 is built from 17 residues. Germline-derived CDR1 and CDR2 are SNHLY and FYNNEI. The full variable domain, with the rest looked up from reference TRBV2 and TRBJ2-1, is EPEVTQTPSHQVTQMGQEVILRCVPISNHLYFYWYRQILGQKVEFLVSFYNNEISEKSEIFDDQFSVERPDGSNFTLKIRSTKLEDSAMYFCASRLTSGGSSYNEQFFGPGTRLTVL.

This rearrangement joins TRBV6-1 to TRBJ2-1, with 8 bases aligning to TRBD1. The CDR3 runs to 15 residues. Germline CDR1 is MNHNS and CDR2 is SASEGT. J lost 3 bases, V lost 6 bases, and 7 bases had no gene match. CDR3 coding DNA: TGTGCCAGCAGACGCCCGGGACAGGACTACAATGAGCAGTTCTTC. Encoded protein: CASRRPGQDYNEQFF.

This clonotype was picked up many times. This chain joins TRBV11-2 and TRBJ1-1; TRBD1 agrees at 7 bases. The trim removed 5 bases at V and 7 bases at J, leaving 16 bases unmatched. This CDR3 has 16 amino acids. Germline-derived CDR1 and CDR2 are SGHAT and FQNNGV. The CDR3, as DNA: TGTGCCAGCAGCCCAGTTAGGGGGCGCCCGGCGATTGAAGCTTTCTTT. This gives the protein CASSPVRGRPAIEAFF.

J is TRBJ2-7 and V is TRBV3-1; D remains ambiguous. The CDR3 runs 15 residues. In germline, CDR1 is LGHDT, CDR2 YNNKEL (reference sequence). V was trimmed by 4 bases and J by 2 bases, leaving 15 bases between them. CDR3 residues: CASSRSLGPPYEQYF. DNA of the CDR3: TGTGCCAGCAGCCGATCTCTCGGGCCCCCCTACGAGCAGTACTTC.

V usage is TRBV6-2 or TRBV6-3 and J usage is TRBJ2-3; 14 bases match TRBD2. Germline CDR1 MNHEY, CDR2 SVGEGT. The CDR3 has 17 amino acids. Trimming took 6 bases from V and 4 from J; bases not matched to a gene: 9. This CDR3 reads CASRNLRLAGGPDTQYF. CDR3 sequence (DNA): TGTGCCAGCAGGAATCTTCGACTAGCGGGAGGGCCAGATACGCAGTATTTT.

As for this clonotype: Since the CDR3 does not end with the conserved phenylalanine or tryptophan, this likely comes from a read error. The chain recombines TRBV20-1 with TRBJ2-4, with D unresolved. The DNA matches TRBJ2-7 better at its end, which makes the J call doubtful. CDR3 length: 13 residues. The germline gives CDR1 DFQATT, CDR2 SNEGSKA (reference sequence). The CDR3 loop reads CSARGRLGYEQYL. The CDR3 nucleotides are TGCAGTGCTAGAGGAAGGCTCGGGTACGAGCAGTACCTC.

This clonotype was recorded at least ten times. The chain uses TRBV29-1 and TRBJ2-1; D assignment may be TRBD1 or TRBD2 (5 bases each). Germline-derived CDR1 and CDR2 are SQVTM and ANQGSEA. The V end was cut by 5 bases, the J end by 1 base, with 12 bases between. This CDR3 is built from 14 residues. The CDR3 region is CSVCLAGSYNEQFF. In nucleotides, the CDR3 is TGCAGCGTTTGTCTAGCAGGGTCCTACAATGAGCAGTTCTTC.

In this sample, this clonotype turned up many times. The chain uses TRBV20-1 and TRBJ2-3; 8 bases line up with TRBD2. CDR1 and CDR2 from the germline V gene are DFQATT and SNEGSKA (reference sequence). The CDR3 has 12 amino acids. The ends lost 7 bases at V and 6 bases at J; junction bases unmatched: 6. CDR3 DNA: TGCAGTGACTTAGCGGGACGGGATACGCAGTATTTT. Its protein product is CSDLAGRDTQYF.

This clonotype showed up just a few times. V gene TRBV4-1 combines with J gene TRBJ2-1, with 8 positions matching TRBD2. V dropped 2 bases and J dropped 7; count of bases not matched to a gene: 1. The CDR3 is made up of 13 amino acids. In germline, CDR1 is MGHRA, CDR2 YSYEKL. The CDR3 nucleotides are TGCGCCAGCAGCCAAAGACTAGCGAATGAGCAGTTCTTC. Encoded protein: CASSQRLANEQFF.

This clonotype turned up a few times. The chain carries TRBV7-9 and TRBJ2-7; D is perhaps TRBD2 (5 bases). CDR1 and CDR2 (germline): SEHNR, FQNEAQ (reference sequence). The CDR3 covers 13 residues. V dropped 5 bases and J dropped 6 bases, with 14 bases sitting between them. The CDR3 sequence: CASSPYKRREQYF. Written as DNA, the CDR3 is TGTGCCAGCAGCCCCTACAAGCGGCGCGAGCAGTACTTC.

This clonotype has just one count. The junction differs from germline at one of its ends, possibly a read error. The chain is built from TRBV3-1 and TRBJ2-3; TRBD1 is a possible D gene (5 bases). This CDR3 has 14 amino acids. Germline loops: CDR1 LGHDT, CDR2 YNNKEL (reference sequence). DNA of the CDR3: TGTGCCAGCAGCCACCGGACAAGTACAGATAGGCAGTATTTT. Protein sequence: CASSHRTSTDRQYF.

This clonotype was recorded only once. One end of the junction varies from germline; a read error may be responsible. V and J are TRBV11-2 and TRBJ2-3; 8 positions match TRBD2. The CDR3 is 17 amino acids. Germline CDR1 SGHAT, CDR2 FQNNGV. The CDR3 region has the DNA TGCGCCAGCAGCCATTCTCGCGGGGGGCAGGGTGCAGATACGCAGTATTTT. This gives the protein CASSHSRGGQGADTQYF.

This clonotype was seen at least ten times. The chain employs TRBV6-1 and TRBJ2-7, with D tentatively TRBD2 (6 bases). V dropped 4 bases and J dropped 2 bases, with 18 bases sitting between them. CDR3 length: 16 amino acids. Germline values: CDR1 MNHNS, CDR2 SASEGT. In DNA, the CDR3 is TGTGCCAGCAGTGGGGGAGGCGGGATGGTCCCCTACGAGCAGTACTTC. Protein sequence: CASSGGGGMVPYEQYF.

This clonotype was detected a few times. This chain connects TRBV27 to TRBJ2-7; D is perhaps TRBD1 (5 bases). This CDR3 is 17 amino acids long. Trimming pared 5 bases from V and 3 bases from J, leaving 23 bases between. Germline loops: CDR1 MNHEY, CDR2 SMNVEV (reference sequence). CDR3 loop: CASSPMILRGIFYEQYF. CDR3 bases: TGTGCCAGCAGTCCCATGATTTTAAGGGGAATCTTCTACGAGCAGTACTTC.

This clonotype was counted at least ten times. The DNA of the CDR3 is TGTGCTTCAGGAGACGGGTACGAGCAGTACTTC. This translates into CASGDGYEQYF. The gene calls are TRBV30 and TRBJ2-7; D is undetermined. The CDR3 is 11 residues long. Germline-derived CDR1 and CDR2 are GTSNPN and SVGIG (reference sequence).

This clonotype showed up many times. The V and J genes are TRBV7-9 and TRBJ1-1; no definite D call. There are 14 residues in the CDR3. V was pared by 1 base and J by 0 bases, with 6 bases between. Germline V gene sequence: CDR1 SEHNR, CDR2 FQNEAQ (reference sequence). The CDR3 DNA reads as TGTGCCAGCAGCTTAGTAGAATTGAACACTGAAGCTTTCTTT. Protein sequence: CASSLVELNTEAFF.

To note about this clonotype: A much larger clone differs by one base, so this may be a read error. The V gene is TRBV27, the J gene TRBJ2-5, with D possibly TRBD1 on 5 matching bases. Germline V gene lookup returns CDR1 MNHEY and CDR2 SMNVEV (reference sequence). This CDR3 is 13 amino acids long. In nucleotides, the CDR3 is TGTGCCAGCCGAATAACAGGACAAGAGACCCTGTACTTC. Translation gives CASRITGQETLYF.